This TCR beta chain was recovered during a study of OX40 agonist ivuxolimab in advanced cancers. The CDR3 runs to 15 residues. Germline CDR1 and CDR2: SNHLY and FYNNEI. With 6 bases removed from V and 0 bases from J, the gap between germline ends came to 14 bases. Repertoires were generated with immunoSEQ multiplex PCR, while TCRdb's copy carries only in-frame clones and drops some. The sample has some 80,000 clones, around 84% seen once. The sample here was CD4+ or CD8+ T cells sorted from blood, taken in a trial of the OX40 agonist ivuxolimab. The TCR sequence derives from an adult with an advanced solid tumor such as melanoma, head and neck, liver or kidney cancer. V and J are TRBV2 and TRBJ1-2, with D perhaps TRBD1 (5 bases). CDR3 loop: CASSRKTDANYGYTF. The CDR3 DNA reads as TGTGCCAGCAGCCGCAAGACAGATGCTAACTATGGCTACACCTTC.